What follows are 14 T cell receptor beta chains derived from one specimen sequenced in a study of blood T cell repertoires in COVID-19. This table comes from immunoSEQ multiplex PCR, and its TCRdb copy is limited to in-frame clones, with some not included. The table lists tens of thousands of clones, about 90% of them singletons. Sequenced: peripheral blood. These receptors came from a human donor in a cohort sampled during active COVID-19.

The chain joins TRBV5-1 to TRBJ1-4; D is possibly TRBD1 (6 bases). From germline, CDR1 is SGHRS and CDR2 YFSETQ. The ends were cut back, 4 bases at V and 7 bases at J, with 17 bases in the middle. The CDR3 contains 15 residues. This CDR3 reads CASSPTGGHGEKLFF. CDR3 nucleotide sequence: TGCGCCAGCAGCCCTACCGGGGGGCATGGTGAAAAACTGTTTTTT.

This clone was seen just once. The V call is TRBV19, the J call TRBJ2-7; possibly TRBD1 for D (6 bases). V was cut by 6 bases and J by 7 bases, with 16 bases left in between. The CDR3 is made up of 13 amino acids. Germline V lookup: CDR1 LNHDA, CDR2 SQIVND (reference sequence). CDR3 bases: TGTGCCAGTAGGGAGAACAGGGCCCGGGAGCAGTACTTC. Its translation is CASRENRAREQYF.

The chain has TRBV7-2 and TRBJ2-1; 14 bases align to TRBD2. V was pared by 4 bases and J by 4 bases, with 6 bases of the junction left unmatched. CDR1 is SGHTA and CDR2 is FQGNSA in the germline V gene. The CDR3 loop spans 17 amino acids. The CDR3 DNA sequence: TGTGCCAGCAGCTCGGGACTAGCGGGGGTGCTGTACAATGAGCAGTTCTTC. Protein product: CASSSGLAGVLYNEQFF.

The V gene is TRBV6-6, the J gene TRBJ1-2; no firm D call. V lost 2 bases, J lost 7 bases, and 8 bases lay in between. CDR1 is MNHNY and CDR2 is SVGAGI in the germline V gene (reference sequence). The length of the CDR3 is 12 residues. The CDR3 sequence is CASSYGGFGYTF. CDR3 DNA sequence: TGTGCCAGCAGTTACGGAGGGTTTGGCTACACCTTC.

The chain has TRBV18 and TRBJ1-1; 12 nucleotides line up with TRBD1. J was trimmed by 0 bases and V by 4 bases; bases with no gene match: 3. This CDR3 is 16 amino acids long. From germline, CDR1 is KGHSH and CDR2 LQKENI. The CDR3 DNA reads as TGTGCCAGCTCACGGGGACAGGGGGCACTGAACACTGAAGCTTTCTTT. Residues: CASSRGQGALNTEAFF.

The chain is built from TRBV18 and TRBJ1-6; 9 nucleotides line up with TRBD1. The CDR3 totals 16 residues. The trim removed 5 bases at V and 5 bases at J, leaving 7 bases unmatched. Germline V gene lookup returns CDR1 KGHSH and CDR2 LQKENI. CDR3 sequence reads: CASSSTGTGNNSPLHF. In DNA, the CDR3 is TGTGCCAGCTCAAGTACCGGGACAGGGAATAATTCACCCCTCCACTTT.

This clone was seen only once. This sequence joins TRBV18 and TRBJ2-7; 9 nucleotides align to TRBD1. The CDR3 covers 16 residues. V lost 6 bases and J lost 2; bases outside the gene matches: 11. CDR1 is KGHSH and CDR2 is LQKENI in the germline V gene. The CDR3: CASSNQFTGGTYEQYF. CDR3 nucleotides: TGTGCCAGCTCGAACCAGTTCACAGGGGGCACCTACGAGCAGTACTTC.

The chain recombines TRBV2 with TRBJ1-2; D uncertain. The CDR3 contains 12 residues. Germline loops: CDR1 SNHLY, CDR2 FYNNEI. Deletions cut 8 bases from V and 5 bases from J, with 12 bases between. CDR3 coding DNA: TGTGCCAGCGGAGTGGGAGGGTATGGCTACACCTTC. Encoded protein: CASGVGGYGYTF.

The chain joins TRBV6-6 to TRBJ2-2; 9 nucleotides match TRBD1. The CDR3 contains 15 residues. With V trimmed by 4 bases and J by 4 bases, 4 bases remained unmatched. Germline CDR1 MNHNY, CDR2 SVGAGI (reference sequence). The CDR3 reads CASSFQQGATGELFF. The DNA of the CDR3 is TGTGCCAGCAGTTTTCAACAGGGGGCCACCGGGGAGCTGTTTTTT.

The chain links TRBV6-6 to TRBJ1-5, with a tentative D call TRBD1 (5 bases). V shed 2 bases and J shed 3 bases, with 14 bases lying between them. Germline V gives CDR1 MNHNY, CDR2 SVGAGI (reference sequence). The CDR3 extends over 16 amino acids. DNA for the CDR3: TGTGCCAGCAGTTACGAGTCCCCAGGGTACAATCAGCCCCAGCATTTT. It yields the protein CASSYESPGYNQPQHF.

The chain has TRBV18 and TRBJ1-6; 7 nucleotides line up with TRBD1. J was trimmed by 7 bases and V by 5 bases; bases with no gene match: 11. Germline lookup yields CDR1 KGHSH and CDR2 LQKENI. The CDR3 has 16 amino acids. CDR3 sequence: CASSTTSGTENSPLHF. CDR3 bases: TGTGCCAGCTCAACGACATCCGGGACAGAGAATTCACCCCTCCACTTT.

This clone has only a few counts. The chain combines TRBV6-5 with TRBJ1-2; D call uncertain. This CDR3 has 15 residues. The ends were cut back, 8 bases at V and 4 bases at J, with 20 bases in the middle. The germline V gene encodes CDR1 MNHEY and CDR2 SVGAGI. CDR3 in DNA: TGTGCCAGCTGCTTCTTCCGAGGCAGAAGCTATGGCTACACCTTC. This translates into CASCFFRGRSYGYTF.

This chain uses TRBV7-3 with TRBJ2-5; a possible D gene is TRBD2 (6 bases). Germline assignment: CDR1 SGHTA and CDR2 FQGTGA. V was pared by 2 bases and J by 4 bases, with 8 bases between. CDR3 size: 13 residues. The CDR3 DNA is TGTGCCAGCAGCTTACTGGGAGGAGAGACCCAGTACTTC. Its translation is CASSLLGGETQYF.

The J gene is TRBJ1-4, the V gene TRBV5-3; 8 positions match TRBD1. TRBV5-3 is labeled an ORF, and its function is uncertain. The length of the CDR3 is 14 residues. V was clipped by 3 bases and J by 7 bases; unmatched bases: 5. CDR3 loop: CARSSTGGSEKLFF. The CDR3 DNA reads as TGTGCCAGAAGCTCAACAGGGGGAAGTGAAAAACTGTTTTTT.